This TCR beta chain was found in a study of neurological immune-mediated disorders. TCRdb re-called the 5' RACE reads through MiXCR, storing one row per CDR3 protein. The top ten clones hold roughly 2% of a sample with tens of thousands of distinct CDR3 sequences, under 6.5% of them seen once. The table lists this clonotype with many counts. Sequencing was done on a sample of CD4+ T cells from blood. The sequence derives from a woman in her 50s in good health.

The CDR3 reads CSARIGGRKHTEAFF. The CDR3 DNA reads TGCAGTGCTAGAATAGGAGGTAGGAAGCACACTGAAGCTTTCTTT. J is TRBJ1-1 and V is TRBV20-1, with no clear D. Germline V gene sequence: CDR1 DFQATT, CDR2 SNEGSKA (reference sequence). This CDR3 spans 15 amino acids. Trimming cost V 2 bases and J 3 bases, with 16 bases left between them.